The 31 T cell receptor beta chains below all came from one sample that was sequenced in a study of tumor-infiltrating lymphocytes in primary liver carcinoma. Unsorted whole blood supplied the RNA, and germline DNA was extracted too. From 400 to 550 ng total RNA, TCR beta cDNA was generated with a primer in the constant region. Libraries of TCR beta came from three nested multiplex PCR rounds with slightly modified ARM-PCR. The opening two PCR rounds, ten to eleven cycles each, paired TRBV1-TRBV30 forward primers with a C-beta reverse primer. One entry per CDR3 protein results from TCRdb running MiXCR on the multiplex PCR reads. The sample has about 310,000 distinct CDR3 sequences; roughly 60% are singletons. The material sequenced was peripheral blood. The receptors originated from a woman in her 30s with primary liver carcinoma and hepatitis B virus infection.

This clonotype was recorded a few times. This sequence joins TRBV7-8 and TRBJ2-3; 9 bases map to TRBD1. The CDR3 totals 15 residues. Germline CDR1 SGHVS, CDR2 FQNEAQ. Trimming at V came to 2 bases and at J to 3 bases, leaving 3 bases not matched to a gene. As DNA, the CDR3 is TGTGCCAGCAGCTTAATAGGACAGGGGACAGATACGCAGTATTTT. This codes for CASSLIGQGTDTQYF.

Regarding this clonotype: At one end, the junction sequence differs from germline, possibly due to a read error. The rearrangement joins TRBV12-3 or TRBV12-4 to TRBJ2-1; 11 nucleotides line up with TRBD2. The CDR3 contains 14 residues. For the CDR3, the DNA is TGTGTCAGCAGTCATAGCGGGAGGGCCGGCGAGCAGTTCTTC. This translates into CVSSHSGRAGEQFF.

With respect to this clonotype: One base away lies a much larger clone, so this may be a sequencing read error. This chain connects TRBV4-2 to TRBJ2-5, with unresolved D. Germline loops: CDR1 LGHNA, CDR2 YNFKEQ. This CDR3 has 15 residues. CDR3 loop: CANSQDWTESETQYF. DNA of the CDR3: TGTGCCAACAGCCAAGATTGGACGGAATCGGAGACCCAGTACTTC.

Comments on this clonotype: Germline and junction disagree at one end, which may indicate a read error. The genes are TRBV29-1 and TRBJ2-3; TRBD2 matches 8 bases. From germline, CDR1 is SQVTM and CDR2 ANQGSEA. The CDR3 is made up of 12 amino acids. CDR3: CGVEAGADTQYF. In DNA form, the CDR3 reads TGCGGCGTTGAAGCGGGGGCAGATACGCAGTATTTT.

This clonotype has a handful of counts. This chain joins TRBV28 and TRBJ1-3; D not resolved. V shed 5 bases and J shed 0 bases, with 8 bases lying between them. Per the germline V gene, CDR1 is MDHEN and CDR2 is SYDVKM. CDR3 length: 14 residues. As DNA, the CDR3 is TGTGCCAGCAGTCTCGGAGCCTCTGGAAACACCATATATTTT. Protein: CASSLGASGNTIYF.

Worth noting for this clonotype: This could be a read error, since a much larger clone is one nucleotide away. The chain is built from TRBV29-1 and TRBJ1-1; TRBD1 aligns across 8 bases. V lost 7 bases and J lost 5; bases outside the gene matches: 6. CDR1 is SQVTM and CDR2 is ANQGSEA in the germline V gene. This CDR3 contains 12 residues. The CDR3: CSGRTGSTEAFF. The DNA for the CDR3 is TGCAGCGGGAGGACAGGGAGTACTGAAGCTTTCTTT.

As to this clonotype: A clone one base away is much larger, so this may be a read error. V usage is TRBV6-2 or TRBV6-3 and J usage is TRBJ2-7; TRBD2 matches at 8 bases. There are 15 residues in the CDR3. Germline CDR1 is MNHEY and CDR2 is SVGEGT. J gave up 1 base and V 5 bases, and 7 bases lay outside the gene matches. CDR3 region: CASSNSGSGSYEQYF. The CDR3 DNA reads TGTGCCAGCAGTAACAGCGGGAGTGGTTCCTACGAGCAGTACTTC.

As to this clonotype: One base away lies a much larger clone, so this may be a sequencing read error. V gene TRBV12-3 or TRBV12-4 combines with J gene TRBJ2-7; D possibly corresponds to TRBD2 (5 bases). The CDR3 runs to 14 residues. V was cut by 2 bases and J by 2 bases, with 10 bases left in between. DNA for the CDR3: TGTGCCAGCAGTTTACGGCCGGAGGCCTACGAGCAGTACTTC. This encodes CASSLRPEAYEQYF.

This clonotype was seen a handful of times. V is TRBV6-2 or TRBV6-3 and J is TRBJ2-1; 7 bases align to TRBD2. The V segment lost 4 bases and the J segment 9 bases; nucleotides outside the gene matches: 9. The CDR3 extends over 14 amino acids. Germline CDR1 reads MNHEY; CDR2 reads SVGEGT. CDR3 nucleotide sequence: TGTGCCAGCAGTTTCGGGACTACTTGGTCTGAGCAGTTCTTC. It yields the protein CASSFGTTWSEQFF.

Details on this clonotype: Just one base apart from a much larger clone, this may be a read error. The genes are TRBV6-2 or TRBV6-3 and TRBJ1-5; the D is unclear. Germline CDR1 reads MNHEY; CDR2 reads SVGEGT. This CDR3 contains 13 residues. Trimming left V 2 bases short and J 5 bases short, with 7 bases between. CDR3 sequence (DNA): TGTGCCAGCAGTTACACAGACTATCAGCCCCAGCATTTT. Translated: CASSYTDYQPQHF.

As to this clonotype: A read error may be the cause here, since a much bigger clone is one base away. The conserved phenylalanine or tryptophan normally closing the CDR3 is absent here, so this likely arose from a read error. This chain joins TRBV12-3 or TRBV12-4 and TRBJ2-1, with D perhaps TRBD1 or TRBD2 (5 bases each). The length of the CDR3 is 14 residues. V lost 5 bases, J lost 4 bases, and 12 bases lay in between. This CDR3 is CASSPRGSYNEQFY. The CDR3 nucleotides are TGTGCCAGCAGTCCCCGGGGCTCATACAATGAGCAGTTCTAC.

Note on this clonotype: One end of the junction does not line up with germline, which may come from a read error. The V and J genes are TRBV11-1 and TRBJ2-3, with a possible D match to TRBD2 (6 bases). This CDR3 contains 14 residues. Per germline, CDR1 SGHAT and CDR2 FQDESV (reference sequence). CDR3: CSSSLTSGSHTQYF. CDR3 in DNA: TGTTCCAGCAGCTTGACTAGTGGGAGCCATACGCAGTATTTT.

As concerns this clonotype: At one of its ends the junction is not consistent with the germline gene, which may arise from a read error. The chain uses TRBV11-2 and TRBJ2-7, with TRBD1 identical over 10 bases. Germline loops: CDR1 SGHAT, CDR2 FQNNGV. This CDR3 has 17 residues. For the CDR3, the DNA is TGTGCCAGGAGCCCCTACACCGGGACAGGGGCCCCCTACGAGCTGTACTTC. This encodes CARSPYTGTGAPYELYF.

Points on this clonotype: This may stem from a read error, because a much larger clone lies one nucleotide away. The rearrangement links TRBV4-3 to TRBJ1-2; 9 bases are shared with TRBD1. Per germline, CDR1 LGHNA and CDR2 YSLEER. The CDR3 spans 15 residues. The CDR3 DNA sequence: TGCGCCAGCAACCAAGATACAGGGGGCAACTATGGCTACACCTTC. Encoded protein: CASNQDTGGNYGYTF.

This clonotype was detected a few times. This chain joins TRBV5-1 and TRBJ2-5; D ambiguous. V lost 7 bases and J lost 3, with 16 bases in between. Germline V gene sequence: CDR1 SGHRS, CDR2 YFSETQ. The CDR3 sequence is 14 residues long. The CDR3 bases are TGCGCCAGCGGCGAGGTTGGCACAGAAGAGACCCAGTACTTC. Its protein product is CASGEVGTEETQYF.

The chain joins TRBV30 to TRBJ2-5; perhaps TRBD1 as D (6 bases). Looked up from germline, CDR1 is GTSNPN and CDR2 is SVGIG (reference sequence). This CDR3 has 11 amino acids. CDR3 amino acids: CAWDIQETQYF. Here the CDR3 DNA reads TGTGCTTGGGACATCCAAGAGACCCAGTACTTC.

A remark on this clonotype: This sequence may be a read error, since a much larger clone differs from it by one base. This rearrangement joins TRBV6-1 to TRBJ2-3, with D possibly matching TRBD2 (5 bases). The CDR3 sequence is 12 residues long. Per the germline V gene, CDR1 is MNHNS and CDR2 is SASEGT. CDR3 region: CVSSDWRTVQYF. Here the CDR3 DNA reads TGTGTCAGCAGTGATTGGAGGACGGTGCAGTATTTT.

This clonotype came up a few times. CDR3 bases: TGCAGCGTTGAAAGAGTTGAGAGGGTCGGTAATTACGAGCAGTACTTC. This gives the protein CSVERVERVGNYEQYF. The chain couples TRBV29-1 to TRBJ2-7; D is perhaps TRBD2 (5 bases). V lost 2 bases and J lost 4, with 21 bases in between. This CDR3 contains 16 residues. Per germline, CDR1 SQVTM and CDR2 ANQGSEA.

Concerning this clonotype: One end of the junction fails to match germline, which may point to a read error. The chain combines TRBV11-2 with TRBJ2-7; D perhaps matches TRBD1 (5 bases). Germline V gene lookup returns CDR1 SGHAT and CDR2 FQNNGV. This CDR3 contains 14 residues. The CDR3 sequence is CASSSPGSRGERYF. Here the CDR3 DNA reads TGTGCCAGCAGCTCCCCGGGCTCTAGGGGCGAGCGGTACTTC.

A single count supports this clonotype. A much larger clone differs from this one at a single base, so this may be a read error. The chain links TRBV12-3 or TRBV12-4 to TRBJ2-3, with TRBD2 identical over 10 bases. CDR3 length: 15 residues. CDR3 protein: CGSRSEREGLNTQYF. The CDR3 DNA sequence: TGTGGCAGCAGATCCGAGCGGGAGGGCTTAAATACGCAGTATTTT.

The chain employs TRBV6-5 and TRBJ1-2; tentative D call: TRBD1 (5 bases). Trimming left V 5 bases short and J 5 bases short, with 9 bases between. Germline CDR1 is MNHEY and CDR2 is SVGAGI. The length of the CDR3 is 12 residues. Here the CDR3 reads CASSDSLYGYTF. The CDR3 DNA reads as TGTGCCAGCAGTGACAGTTTATATGGCTACACCTTC.

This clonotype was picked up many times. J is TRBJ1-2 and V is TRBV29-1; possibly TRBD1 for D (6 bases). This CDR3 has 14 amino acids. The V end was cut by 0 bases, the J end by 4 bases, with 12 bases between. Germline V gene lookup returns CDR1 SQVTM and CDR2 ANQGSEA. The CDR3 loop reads CSVEEGGGPYGYTF. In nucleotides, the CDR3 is TGCAGCGTTGAAGAGGGCGGGGGGCCCTATGGCTACACCTTC. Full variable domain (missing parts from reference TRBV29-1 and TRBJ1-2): SAVISQKPSRDICQRGTSLTIQCQVDSQVTMMFWYRQQPGQSLTLIATANQGSEATYESGFVIDKFPISRPNLTFSTLTVSNMSPEDSSIYLCSVEEGGGPYGYTFGSGTRLTVV.

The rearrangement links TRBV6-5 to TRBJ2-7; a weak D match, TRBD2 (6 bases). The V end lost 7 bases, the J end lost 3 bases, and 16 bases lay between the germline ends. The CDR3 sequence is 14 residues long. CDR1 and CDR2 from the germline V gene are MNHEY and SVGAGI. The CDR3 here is CASNKGWGDYEQYF. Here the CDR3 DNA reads TGTGCCAGCAATAAGGGCTGGGGGGACTACGAGCAGTACTTC.

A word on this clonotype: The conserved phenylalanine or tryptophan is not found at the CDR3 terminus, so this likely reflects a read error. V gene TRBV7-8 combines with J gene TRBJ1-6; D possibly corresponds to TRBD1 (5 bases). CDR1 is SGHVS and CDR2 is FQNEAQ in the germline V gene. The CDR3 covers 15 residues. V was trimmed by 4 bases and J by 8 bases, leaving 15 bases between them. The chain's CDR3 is CASSYFRIGDSPLHL. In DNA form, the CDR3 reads TGTGCCAGCAGCTATTTTAGAATAGGGGATTCACCCCTCCACCTT.

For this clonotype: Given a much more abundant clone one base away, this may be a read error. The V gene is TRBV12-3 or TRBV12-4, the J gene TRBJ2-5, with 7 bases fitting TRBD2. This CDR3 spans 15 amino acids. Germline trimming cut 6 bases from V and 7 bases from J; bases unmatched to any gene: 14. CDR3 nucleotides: TGTGCCAGCAGCTCAGACGGGGGGTTGGTCGTGACCCAGTACTTC. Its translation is CASSSDGGLVVTQYF.

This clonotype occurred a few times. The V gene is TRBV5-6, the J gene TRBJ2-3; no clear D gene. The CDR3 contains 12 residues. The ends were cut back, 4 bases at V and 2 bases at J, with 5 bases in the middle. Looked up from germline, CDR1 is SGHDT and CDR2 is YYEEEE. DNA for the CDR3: TGTGCCAGCAGCATGTACACAGATACGCAGTATTTT. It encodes CASSMYTDTQYF.

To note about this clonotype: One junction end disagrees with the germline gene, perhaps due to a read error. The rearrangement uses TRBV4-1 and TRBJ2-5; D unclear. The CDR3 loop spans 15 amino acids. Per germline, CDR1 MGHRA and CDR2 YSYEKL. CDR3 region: CASNQVGHNQETQYF. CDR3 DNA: TGCGCCAGCAACCAAGTGGGCCATAACCAAGAGACCCAGTACTTC.

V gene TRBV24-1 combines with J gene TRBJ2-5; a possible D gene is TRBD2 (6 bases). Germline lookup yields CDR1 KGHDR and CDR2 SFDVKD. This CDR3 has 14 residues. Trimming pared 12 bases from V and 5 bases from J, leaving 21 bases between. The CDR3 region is CASHGDSDLETQYF. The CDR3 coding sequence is TGTGCCTCCCACGGGGACTCGGATTTGGAGACCCAGTACTTC.

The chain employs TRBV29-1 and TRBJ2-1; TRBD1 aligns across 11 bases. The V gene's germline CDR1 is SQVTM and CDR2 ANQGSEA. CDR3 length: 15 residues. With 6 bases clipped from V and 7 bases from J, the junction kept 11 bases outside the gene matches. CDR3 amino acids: CSVPVTDRGRNEQFF. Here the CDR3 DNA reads TGCAGCGTCCCGGTCACGGACAGGGGGCGGAATGAGCAGTTCTTC.

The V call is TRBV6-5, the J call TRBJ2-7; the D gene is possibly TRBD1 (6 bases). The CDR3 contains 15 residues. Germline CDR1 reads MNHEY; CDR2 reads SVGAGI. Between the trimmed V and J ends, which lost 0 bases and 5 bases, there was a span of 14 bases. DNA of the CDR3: TGTGCCAGCAGTTACTCCACAGGGCCGGTACACGAGCAGTACTTC. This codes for CASSYSTGPVHEQYF.

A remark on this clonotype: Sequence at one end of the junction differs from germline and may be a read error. The CDR3 sequence: CASNYLGLWDIQNF. CDR3 DNA: TGTGCCAGCAATTATCTGGGGCTTTGGGACATTCAGAACTTC. The chain uses TRBV6-1 and TRBJ2-4; D possibly corresponds to TRBD1 (6 bases). Germline V CDR1 and CDR2: MNHNS, SASEGT. The CDR3 sequence is 14 residues long.